Below are 10 T cell receptor beta chains sequenced from a single sample in a study of blood T cell repertoires in COVID-19. Data came from immunoSEQ multiplex PCR; TCRdb stores just in-frame clones and leaves some out. The sample carries about 180,000 clones, roughly 83% recorded once. The material sequenced was PBMCs or T cells enriched from blood (not recorded which). These receptors were obtained from a woman in her 30s who had recovered from COVID-19.

The rearrangement joins TRBV4-1 to TRBJ2-3; 12 nucleotides match TRBD2. The germline V gene has CDR1 MGHRA and CDR2 YSYEKL. The CDR3 has 20 amino acids. The V and J ends lost 3 bases and 2 bases, in that order; junction bases with no gene match: 15. CDR3 residues: CASSHPPTSGRGIATDTQYF. The CDR3 DNA is TGCGCCAGCAGCCACCCACCGACTAGCGGGAGAGGAATAGCCACAGATACGCAGTATTTT.

V and J are TRBV29-1 and TRBJ2-7; 15 bases agree with TRBD2. The CDR3 loop spans 16 amino acids. CDR1 is SQVTM, CDR2 ANQGSEA, per germline. The V and J ends lost 5 bases and 1 base, in that order; junction bases with no gene match: 6. The CDR3 bases are TGCAGCGTTTCCGGGACTAGCGGGAGGTCTTCCTACGAGCAGTACTTC. Translating gives CSVSGTSGRSSYEQYF.

This clone was detected only a few times. The chain links TRBV30 to TRBJ2-1, with 8 bases lining up with TRBD2. V shed 0 bases and J 9 bases; nucleotides not matched to a gene: 25. The CDR3 is made up of 20 amino acids. The germline V gene encodes CDR1 GTSNPN and CDR2 SVGIG (reference sequence). The CDR3 DNA sequence: TGTGCCTGGAGTGTACGGGTGAAGTATAATAGCGGGATTCGAGGGGCTGAGCAGTTCTTC. It is translated as CAWSVRVKYNSGIRGAEQFF.

The chain carries TRBV3-1 (or the pseudogene TRBV3-2) and TRBJ2-7; 7 nucleotides line up with TRBD1. V shed 0 bases, J shed 11 bases, and the junction held 7 bases outside the gene matches. This CDR3 spans 13 amino acids. Germline V gene sequence: CDR1 LGHDT, CDR2 YNNKEL (reference sequence). This chain's CDR3 is CASSQERTGQEYF. In nucleotides, the CDR3 is TGTGCCAGCAGCCAAGAGAGGACAGGACAGGAGTACTTC.

The chain uses TRBV5-5 and TRBJ1-2; D unclear. The length of the CDR3 is 13 residues. Germline V gene lookup returns CDR1 SGHKS and CDR2 YYEKEE (reference sequence). V lost 0 bases to trimming and J lost 9 bases, with 12 bases between them. The CDR3 protein is CASSLEVSRSYTF. The CDR3 coding sequence is TGTGCCAGCAGCTTGGAAGTGAGCAGGAGCTACACCTTC.

This chain links TRBV28 with TRBJ1-4, with a weak D call TRBD1 (6 bases). The V gene's germline CDR1 is MDHEN and CDR2 SYDVKM. This CDR3 is 15 amino acids long. V was clipped by 6 bases and J by 4 bases, with 15 bases between them. CDR3 sequence reads: CASRGTGNINEKLFF. CDR3 bases: TGTGCCAGCAGAGGTACAGGGAATATTAATGAAAAACTGTTTTTT.

The chain employs TRBV19 and TRBJ1-1, with D maybe TRBD1 (6 bases). Germline V gene sequence: CDR1 LNHDA, CDR2 SQIVND (reference sequence). The V gene lost 4 bases and the J gene lost 1 base, with 10 bases spanning the gap. The CDR3 runs to 14 residues. CDR3 coding DNA: TGTGCCAGTAGTAGTTGGGACAAGAACACTGAAGCTTTCTTT. It encodes CASSSWDKNTEAFF.

The chain recombines TRBV2 with TRBJ2-7, with D unclear. Trimming removed 7 bases at V and 0 bases at J, with 10 bases between. The germline V gene has CDR1 SNHLY and CDR2 FYNNEI. The CDR3 consists of 13 residues. CDR3 residues: CASIAASSYEQYF. CDR3 sequence (DNA): TGTGCCAGCATCGCGGCCAGCTCCTACGAGCAGTACTTC.

The rearrangement links TRBV7-9 to TRBJ1-2; tentatively, D is TRBD1 (5 bases). Germline V gives CDR1 SEHNR, CDR2 FQNEAQ (reference sequence). The V end lost 0 bases, the J end lost 7 bases, and 18 bases lay between the germline ends. The CDR3 extends over 16 amino acids. The CDR3 DNA reads TGTGCCAGCAGCTTAGCCCTAAGGGGAAGGGAAGCTGGCTACACCTTC. Encoded protein: CASSLALRGREAGYTF.

This rearrangement joins TRBV2 to TRBJ2-1, with 10 positions matching TRBD1. The CDR3 is 12 amino acids. The V and J ends lost 5 bases and 14 bases, in that order; junction bases with no gene match: 6. Per germline, CDR1 SNHLY and CDR2 FYNNEI. The CDR3 DNA reads as TGTGCCAGCAGTACAACCGGGACAGGGGAGTTCTTC. Its translation is CASSTTGTGEFF.